This T cell receptor (beta chain) was observed in a study of T cell responses to AZD1222 COVID-19 vaccine. Study results and limitations: In a largely white British group with more females than males, clonal diversity was possibly underestimated.

The ends were cut back, 3 bases at V and 2 bases at J, with 11 bases in the middle. Germline V gives CDR1 SQVTM, CDR2 ANQGSEA. This CDR3 has 13 amino acids. Of note for this clone: What it binds is unknown.

The data were produced by immunoSEQ multiplex PCR, yet TCRdb's version contains in-frame clones alone and is incomplete. Seen here are some 140,000 clones, roughly 92% observed once, and the top ten hold about 5%. Sequenced here: peripheral blood, sampled on day 0 of AZD1222 vaccination. The sequence came from an adult in good health. This chain connects TRBV29-1 to TRBJ2-7, with D possibly TRBD2 on 6 matching bases. The CDR3 loop reads CSVDLAGTYEQYF. Here the CDR3 DNA reads TGCAGCGTTGACTTGGCGGGGACCTACGAGCAGTACTTC.